The 14 T cell receptor beta chains below all came from one sample that was sequenced in a study of OX40 agonist ivuxolimab in advanced cancers. Repertoires were generated with immunoSEQ multiplex PCR, while TCRdb's copy carries only in-frame clones and drops some. Of 60,000 to 65,000 clones listed, 75% to 90% are singletons. The sequencing here drew on CD4+ or CD8+ T cells sorted from blood, taken in a trial of the OX40 agonist ivuxolimab. Receptor source: an adult with an advanced solid tumor such as melanoma, head and neck, liver or kidney cancer.

V usage is TRBV10-1 and J usage is TRBJ2-7, with D possibly being TRBD2 (6 bases). From germline, CDR1 is WNHNN and CDR2 SYGVQD (reference sequence). The CDR3 has 15 residues. V lost 3 bases to trimming and J lost 4 bases, with 16 bases between them. The CDR3 bases are TGCGCCAGCAGTGATGGGGGGACCCTGGGGTACGAGCAGTACTTC. Translation: CASSDGGTLGYEQYF.

The CDR3 region is CASASGTTDTQYF. In DNA, the CDR3 is TGCGCCAGCGCCTCCGGGACCACAGATACGCAGTATTTT. The gene calls are TRBV10-1 and TRBJ2-3, with D perhaps given as TRBD1 or TRBD2 (5 bases each). The V end lost 8 bases, the J end lost 2 bases, and 11 bases lay between the germline ends. The CDR3 contains 13 residues. Germline V gives CDR1 WNHNN, CDR2 SYGVQD (reference sequence).

The V and J genes are TRBV5-1 and TRBJ1-6; D gene ambiguous. This CDR3 is built from 19 residues. Trimming removed 4 bases at V and 3 bases at J, with 23 bases between. Germline CDR1 SGHRS, CDR2 YFSETQ. CDR3 in DNA: TGCGCCAGCAGCCCCACGACCCCCCGAAGGGCGGGCTATAATTCACCCCTCCACTTT. Its translation: CASSPTTPRRAGYNSPLHF.

The chain links TRBV7-9 to TRBJ1-1, with unresolved D. Germline-derived CDR1 and CDR2 are SEHNR and FQNEAQ (reference sequence). The V end was cut by 5 bases, the J end by 7 bases, with 14 bases between. The length of the CDR3 is 13 residues. The CDR3 region is CASSLVADNEAFF. The CDR3 coding sequence is TGTGCCAGCAGCCTAGTCGCCGATAATGAAGCTTTCTTT.

The genes are TRBV7-6 and TRBJ1-3; D unclear. The ends were cut back, 5 bases at V and 0 bases at J, with 11 bases in the middle. This CDR3 is built from 15 residues. Germline values: CDR1 SGHVS, CDR2 FNYEAQ. The CDR3 spells CASSPAPDSGNTIYF. CDR3 bases: TGTGCCAGCAGCCCAGCGCCTGACTCTGGAAACACCATATATTTT.

The gene calls are TRBV19 and TRBJ1-3, with TRBD1 as a possible D gene (5 bases). Germline V gives CDR1 LNHDA, CDR2 SQIVND (reference sequence). With 5 bases removed from V and 0 bases from J, the gap between germline ends came to 20 bases. The CDR3 consists of 18 residues. The CDR3 bases are TGTGCCAGTAGTCCTATCCCCTCTGACAGCAACTCTGGAAACACCATATATTTT. This translates into CASSPIPSDSNSGNTIYF.

The chain combines TRBV2 with TRBJ2-5; 11 nucleotides match TRBD2. The CDR3 runs 16 residues. From germline, CDR1 is SNHLY and CDR2 FYNNEI. Trimming cost V 6 bases and J 5 bases; bases outside gene matches: 11. The CDR3 sequence: CASSVTSGDPLETQYF. Here the CDR3 DNA reads TGTGCCAGCAGCGTGACTAGCGGGGATCCTCTTGAGACCCAGTACTTC.

The chain carries TRBV5-1 and TRBJ2-5; tentatively, D is TRBD1 (5 bases). The V gene's germline CDR1 is SGHRS and CDR2 YFSETQ. Trimming removed 4 bases at V and 1 base at J, with 5 bases between. The CDR3 is made up of 12 amino acids. CDR3 DNA sequence: TGCGCCAGCAGCAGGGGCCAAGAGACCCAGTACTTC. Translated, it gives CASSRGQETQYF.

This chain links TRBV28 with TRBJ1-3, with D perhaps TRBD1 (6 bases). The CDR3 consists of 12 residues. Germline V CDR1 and CDR2: MDHEN, SYDVKM. The ends were cut back, 7 bases at V and 4 bases at J, with 8 bases in the middle. The CDR3 here is CASTGEGNTIYF. CDR3 DNA sequence: TGTGCCAGCACAGGGGAGGGAAACACCATATATTTT. The whole variable domain, filled in from reference TRBV28 and TRBJ1-3, reads DVKVTQSSRYLVKRTGEKVFLECVQDMDHENMFWYRQDPGLGLRLIYFSYDVKMKEKGDIPEGYSVSREKKERFSLILESASTNQTSMYLCASTGEGNTIYFGEGSWLTVV.

The chain has TRBV7-9 and TRBJ1-4; D is unresolved. Between the trimmed V and J ends, which lost 2 bases and 6 bases, there was a span of 10 bases. The CDR3 is made up of 14 amino acids. Germline values: CDR1 SEHNR, CDR2 FQNEAQ (reference sequence). The DNA of the CDR3 is TGTGCCAGCAGCTTAAACTTGGCGGATGAAAAACTGTTTTTT. This sequence encodes CASSLNLADEKLFF.

This clone was seen just once. The chain joins TRBV6-6 to TRBJ1-5; maybe TRBD1 (5 bases). Trimming left V 6 bases short and J 6 bases short, with 12 bases between. The CDR3 runs to 13 residues. CDR1 and CDR2 (germline): MNHNY, SVGAGI (reference sequence). Written as DNA, the CDR3 is TGTGCCAGCAGACAGGTAGGCAGTCAGCCCCAGCATTTT. This gives the protein CASRQVGSQPQHF.

The chain is built from TRBV2 and TRBJ1-1; maybe TRBD1 (6 bases). CDR1 and CDR2 (germline): SNHLY, FYNNEI. The CDR3 sequence is 17 residues long. V was pared by 7 bases and J by 0 bases, with 21 bases between. The DNA of the CDR3 is TGTGCCAGCACCCTACTACAGGGCCGGCTTATGAACACTGAAGCTTTCTTT. This sequence encodes CASTLLQGRLMNTEAFF.

The rearrangement joins TRBV11-2 to TRBJ1-6; D unresolved. CDR3 size: 14 residues. V lost 0 bases and J 5 bases, leaving 5 bases between the germline ends. Germline values: CDR1 SGHAT, CDR2 FQNNGV. The DNA for the CDR3 is TGTGCCAGCAGCTTAGAGGCAGATAATTCACCCCTCCACTTT. The encoded protein is CASSLEADNSPLHF.

The CDR3 here is CASSVAAQGNTEAFF. The DNA of the CDR3 is TGTGCCAGCAGCGTAGCCGCACAGGGGAACACTGAAGCTTTCTTT. The chain is built from TRBV9 and TRBJ1-1; the D gene is possibly TRBD1 (6 bases). Germline assignment: CDR1 SGDLS and CDR2 YYNGEE. Deletions cut 0 bases from V and 1 base from J, with 10 bases between. The length of the CDR3 is 15 residues.